This TCR beta chain is drawn from a study of regulatory T cells in long-lasting Graves disease. The V segment lost 2 bases and the J segment 4 bases; nucleotides outside the gene matches: 2. The CDR3 is 15 residues long. The germline gives CDR1 WNHNN, CDR2 SYGVQD (reference sequence). CDR3-region Arm-PCR and iRepertoire HTBI primers produced the TCR beta libraries. TCRdb reprocessed the multiplex PCR reads with MiXCR, giving one entry per CDR3 protein. The data contain some 280,000 distinct CDR3 sequences, roughly a fifth of them seen just once; the ten biggest clones take up 45% to 70%. Regarding this clonotype: Its target is not known.

Notes on the study in general: Persistent patients had more shared public clonotypes (around 2,500) than new patients (about 970).

Time point: persistent/refractory GD, antithyroid drugs over 5 years with positive TRAb. TCR sequences were obtained from RNA taken from PBMCs. The chain employs TRBV10-1 and TRBJ2-1; 10 bases are shared with TRBD2. The sample in question was peripheral blood mononuclear cells (PBMCs), obtained when the disease was refractory, from a patient treated with antithyroid drugs. This TCR derives from a female donor with Graves disease. CDR3 in DNA: TGCGCCAGCAGTGAGGGACTAGCGGCATACAATGAGCAGTTCTTC. This encodes CASSEGLAAYNEQFF.